These 30 T cell receptor beta chains share one sample of origin, sequenced in a study of cytomegalovirus exposure and HLA in healthy donors. The PCR contained 60 Vbeta and 13 Jbeta primers. Generated by immunoSEQ multiplex PCR, the TCRdb table keeps only in-frame clones and is missing some. This sample has under 250,000 clones, with around 80% found just once. Input material: PBMCs. These receptor sequences come from a male donor in good health and CMV-seronegative.

For this clone: A much larger clone lies a single base off, so this may be a read error. The J gene is TRBJ2-7, the V gene TRBV6-6; TRBD1 matches 8 bases. This CDR3 has 14 residues. V lost 6 bases to trimming and J lost 4 bases; unmatched junction nucleotides: 8. The germline CDR1 and CDR2 sequences are MNHNY and SVGAGI (reference sequence). The CDR3 spells CASSRGDRRYEQYF. The CDR3 DNA reads TGTGCCAGCAGCCGCGGGGACAGGAGGTACGAGCAGTACTTC.

The V and J genes are TRBV6-5 and TRBJ1-1, with D perhaps TRBD1 (6 bases). The germline gives CDR1 MNHEY, CDR2 SVGAGI. The CDR3 has 11 amino acids. The ends were cut back, 6 bases at V and 5 bases at J, with 7 bases in the middle. The CDR3 DNA reads TGTGCCAGCAGAACAGGGACTGAAGCTTTCTTT. Protein sequence: CASRTGTEAFF.

The genes are TRBV19 and TRBJ2-7; D is undetermined. Trimming took off 6 bases at V and 0 bases at J, with 3 bases between the two ends. CDR1 and CDR2 (germline): LNHDA, SQIVND (reference sequence). The length of the CDR3 is 11 residues. The CDR3 region is CASSSSYEQYF. For the CDR3, the DNA is TGTGCCAGTAGCAGCTCCTACGAGCAGTACTTC.

The table lists this clone with a few counts. The chain recombines TRBV5-4 with TRBJ2-7; 9 bases are a match to TRBD2. The germline gives CDR1 SGHNT, CDR2 YYREEE (reference sequence). J gave up 2 bases and V 0 bases, and 6 bases lay outside the gene matches. CDR3 length: 16 amino acids. In nucleotides, the CDR3 is TGTGCCAGCAGCTTGGCCCCGGCTAGCGGGACCTACGAGCAGTACTTC. Amino acids: CASSLAPASGTYEQYF. Based on the CDR3 plus reference TRBV5-4 and TRBJ2-7, the full variable domain is ETGVTQSPTHLIKTRGQQVTLRCSSQSGHNTVSWYQQALGQGPQFIFQYYREEENGRGNFPPRFSGLQFPNYSSELNVNALELDDSALYLCASSLAPASGTYEQYFGPGTRLTVT.

CDR3 nucleotide sequence: TGTGCCAGCAGCCCGACAGGGGTGAACACTGAAGCTTTCTTT. Protein: CASSPTGVNTEAFF. The J gene is TRBJ1-1, the V gene TRBV2; 8 bases are a match to TRBD1. CDR3 length: 14 residues. J was trimmed by 0 bases and V by 6 bases; bases with no gene match: 3. The V gene's germline CDR1 is SNHLY and CDR2 FYNNEI.

The chain is built from TRBV4-2 and TRBJ2-1, with a tentative D call TRBD2 (6 bases). The germline CDR1 and CDR2 sequences are LGHNA and YNFKEQ. The germline V and J ends were trimmed by 7 bases and 5 bases, with 21 bases remaining between them. The CDR3 runs 16 residues. The CDR3 loop reads CASTRAAGGGHNEQFF. The CDR3 region has the DNA TGTGCCAGCACCCGGGCGGCAGGAGGAGGGCACAATGAGCAGTTCTTC.

The chain carries TRBV9 and TRBJ2-3; 7 positions agree with TRBD1. CDR3 size: 16 residues. V shed 3 bases, J shed 2 bases, and the junction held 9 bases outside the gene matches. Germline V gives CDR1 SGDLS, CDR2 YYNGEE. The CDR3 is CASSDRDREPTDTQYF. DNA of the CDR3: TGTGCCAGCAGCGACCGGGACAGAGAACCCACAGATACGCAGTATTTT.

CDR3 sequence reads: CAISEYARGTDTQYF. In DNA, the CDR3 is TGTGCCATCAGTGAGTATGCGAGGGGGACAGATACGCAGTATTTT. V usage is TRBV10-3 and J usage is TRBJ2-3; D possibly corresponds to TRBD1 (6 bases). The V end lost 1 base, the J end lost 3 bases, and 11 bases lay between the germline ends. The germline V gene encodes CDR1 ENHRY and CDR2 SYGVKD. The CDR3 totals 15 residues.

This chain uses TRBV11-2 with TRBJ2-2, with 8 bases fitting TRBD2. From germline, CDR1 is SGHAT and CDR2 FQNNGV. The J segment lost 5 bases and the V segment lost 4 bases, leaving 12 bases of the junction unmatched. This CDR3 has 17 amino acids. The CDR3 spells CASSSPWGTSETGELFF. The CDR3 nucleotides are TGTGCCAGCAGCTCTCCCTGGGGGACTAGTGAGACCGGGGAGCTGTTTTTT.

The CDR3 sequence is CASSPGQMEGAFF. DNA for the CDR3: TGTGCCAGCAGCCCGGGGCAGATGGAGGGAGCTTTCTTT. The chain couples TRBV7-2 to TRBJ1-1; possible D gene TRBD1, 5 bases. Trimming took off 5 bases at V and 10 bases at J, with 17 bases between the two ends. The V gene's germline CDR1 is SGHTA and CDR2 FQGNSA. The CDR3 contains 13 residues.

This rearrangement joins TRBV19 to TRBJ2-3, with 7 bases that match TRBD2. The CDR3 runs 15 residues. Germline CDR1 LNHDA, CDR2 SQIVND (reference sequence). V shed 3 bases and J 0 bases; nucleotides not matched to a gene: 3. The DNA of the CDR3 is TGTGCCAGTAGTATGGGGGGGACTAGCACAGATACGCAGTATTTT. This encodes CASSMGGTSTDTQYF.

This clone was detected a few times. V and J are TRBV7-6 and TRBJ1-1; possible D gene TRBD1, 6 bases. V shed 5 bases and J shed 4 bases, with 11 bases lying between them. Germline assignment: CDR1 SGHVS and CDR2 FNYEAQ. The CDR3 loop spans 13 amino acids. CDR3 nucleotide sequence: TGTGCCAGCAGCCCTACAGGGAGCACTGAAGCTTTCTTT. It yields the protein CASSPTGSTEAFF.

The V gene is TRBV5-1, the J gene TRBJ2-3, with 9 nucleotides matching TRBD2. CDR3 length: 16 residues. J was trimmed by 3 bases and V by 0 bases; bases with no gene match: 5. In germline, CDR1 is SGHRS, CDR2 YFSETQ. The CDR3 loop reads CASSLEAGGGTDTQYF. CDR3 DNA: TGCGCCAGCAGCTTGGAAGCGGGAGGTGGTACAGATACGCAGTATTTT.

This clone was seen a single time. V is TRBV5-5 and J is TRBJ2-3; TRBD1 agrees at 10 bases. Germline values: CDR1 SGHKS, CDR2 YYEKEE (reference sequence). The CDR3 is 15 residues long. V trimming: 2 bases; J trimming: 3 bases; junction bases outside the gene matches: 3. CDR3 sequence: CASSFGDRGTDTQYF. The CDR3 nucleotides are TGTGCCAGCAGCTTCGGGGACAGGGGAACAGATACGCAGTATTTT.

Worth noting for this clone: The sample carries other DNA sequences with the same CDR3. The chain joins TRBV5-1 to TRBJ2-3; D is ambiguous. The CDR3 spans 12 residues. From germline, CDR1 is SGHRS and CDR2 YFSETQ. The V and J ends lost 2 bases and 6 bases respectively, with 7 bases between them. The CDR3 spells CASSFSRDTQYF. CDR3 DNA: TGCGCCAGCAGCTTTTCTCGGGATACGCAGTATTTT.

The chain couples TRBV5-4 to TRBJ1-2; TRBD1 aligns across 11 bases. This CDR3 has 17 residues. V lost 2 bases to trimming and J lost 4 bases; unmatched junction nucleotides: 10. Germline V gene sequence: CDR1 SGHNT, CDR2 YYREEE (reference sequence). The CDR3 coding sequence is TGTGCCAGCAGCTTACCCCGTTGGGACAGGGGGTTCTATGGCTACACCTTC. Amino acid sequence: CASSLPRWDRGFYGYTF.

The genes are TRBV2 and TRBJ1-1, with a weak D call TRBD1 (6 bases). V lost 7 bases and J lost 4, with 16 bases in between. The CDR3 is 14 amino acids. The germline gives CDR1 SNHLY, CDR2 FYNNEI. CDR3 nucleotides: TGTGCCAGCAACCCGGGAGGGACAAGCACTGAAGCTTTCTTT. Translation: CASNPGGTSTEAFF.

The rearrangement uses TRBV5-1 and TRBJ2-5, with D tentatively TRBD1 (5 bases). V lost 4 bases and J 3 bases, leaving 10 bases between the germline ends. The CDR3 loop spans 13 amino acids. The germline CDR1 and CDR2 sequences are SGHRS and YFSETQ. CDR3 in DNA: TGCGCCAGCAGCCAACAGGTTGAAGAGACCCAGTACTTC. Amino acid sequence: CASSQQVEETQYF.

This clone was detected a few times. The chain joins TRBV18 to TRBJ2-1; D gene ambiguous. This CDR3 region has 12 residues. V lost 2 bases and J 5 bases, leaving 4 bases between the germline ends. Germline lookup yields CDR1 KGHSH and CDR2 LQKENI. CDR3 loop: CASSPTDNEQFF. Written as DNA, the CDR3 is TGTGCCAGCTCACCAACGGACAATGAGCAGTTCTTC.

Comments on this clone: Within the sample, other DNA sequences also encode this same CDR3. The chain carries TRBV27 and TRBJ2-1; D perhaps matches TRBD2 (5 bases). CDR3 length equals 14 residues. The V gene lost 6 bases and the J gene lost 4 bases, with 13 bases spanning the gap. Germline CDR1 and CDR2: MNHEY and SMNVEV (reference sequence). The CDR3 here is CASSPGLAYNEQFF. The CDR3 nucleotides are TGTGCCAGCAGCCCGGGGTTGGCTTACAATGAGCAGTTCTTC.

The V gene is TRBV15, the J gene TRBJ1-2; D perhaps matches TRBD1 (6 bases). Germline V CDR1 and CDR2: LNHNV, YYDKDF (reference sequence). This CDR3 has 16 amino acids. Trimming stripped 0 bases from V and 4 bases from J, with 15 bases between. This CDR3 is CATSRDLRDIVYGYTF. The CDR3 DNA follows: TGTGCCACCAGCAGAGACCTCCGGGACATCGTCTATGGCTACACCTTC.

The chain uses TRBV4-1 and TRBJ2-5; maybe TRBD1 (6 bases). Deletions cut 0 bases from V and 11 bases from J, with 16 bases between. The length of the CDR3 is 14 residues. Germline V lookup: CDR1 MGHRA, CDR2 YSYEKL. The CDR3 loop is CASSQDNRVGEQYF. The CDR3 DNA follows: TGCGCCAGCAGCCAAGACAACAGGGTTGGGGAGCAGTACTTC.

This chain connects TRBV6-5 to TRBJ2-7; the D is unclear. The germline V and J ends were trimmed by 1 base and 5 bases, with 15 bases remaining between them. This CDR3 contains 15 residues. Germline lookup yields CDR1 MNHEY and CDR2 SVGAGI. CDR3 nucleotide sequence: TGTGCCAGCAGTTACTATTCCAGGCGTATGGACGAGCAGTACTTC. Its protein is CASSYYSRRMDEQYF.

The rearrangement links TRBV9 to TRBJ1-2, with TRBD1 as a possible D gene (5 bases). Germline V gives CDR1 SGDLS, CDR2 YYNGEE. The germline V and J ends were trimmed by 4 bases and 3 bases, with 16 bases remaining between them. There are 15 residues in the CDR3. CDR3 sequence reads: CASSPYHDSHYGYTF. CDR3 nucleotide sequence: TGTGCCAGCAGCCCTTACCACGACAGTCACTATGGCTACACCTTC.

The chain links TRBV19 to TRBJ1-5, with 7 bases fitting TRBD1. Germline V gene lookup returns CDR1 LNHDA and CDR2 SQIVND (reference sequence). The CDR3 contains 15 residues. Trimming cost V 5 bases and J 6 bases; bases outside gene matches: 10. CDR3 region: CASSPQGEVSQPQHF. The CDR3 DNA reads TGTGCCAGTAGTCCTCAGGGGGAGGTCAGTCAGCCCCAGCATTTT.

This clone was observed a handful of times. The CDR3 here is CASRNAGQGADTQYF. CDR3 bases: TGTGCCAGCAGGAACGCGGGACAGGGGGCAGATACGCAGTATTTT. The V and J genes are TRBV6-1 and TRBJ2-3, with TRBD1 matching 11 bases. The CDR3 has 15 amino acids. Germline trimming cut 6 bases from V and 4 bases from J; bases unmatched to any gene: 6. From germline, CDR1 is MNHNS and CDR2 SASEGT.

V gene TRBV4-1 combines with J gene TRBJ2-7, with 7 bases lining up with TRBD1. Germline CDR1 is MGHRA and CDR2 is YSYEKL. V lost 3 bases, J lost 0 bases, and 8 bases stayed unmatched. The CDR3 runs to 16 residues. The CDR3, as DNA: TGCGCCAGCAGCCATGTACAGGGGTGGAGCTCCTACGAGCAGTACTTC. This sequence encodes CASSHVQGWSSYEQYF.

This CDR3 is CASSLVAHTRGGYTF. The CDR3 DNA follows: TGTGCCAGCAGCTTAGTGGCACACACCCGAGGAGGCTACACCTTC. The chain employs TRBV7-8 and TRBJ1-2; D gene unclear. V lost 1 base and J 8 bases, leaving 17 bases between the germline ends. The CDR3 covers 15 residues. Germline lookup yields CDR1 SGHVS and CDR2 FQNEAQ. Filled out from reference TRBV7-8 and TRBJ1-2, the complete variable domain reads GAGVSQSPRYKVAKRGQDVALRCDPISGHVSLFWYQQALGQGPEFLTYFQNEAQLDKSGLPSDRFFAERPEGSVSTLKIQRTQQEDSAVYLCASSLVAHTRGGYTFGSGTRLTVV.

The chain links TRBV11-2 to TRBJ2-7; the D gene is possibly TRBD1 (6 bases). This CDR3 comprises 15 residues. Germline V gene lookup returns CDR1 SGHAT and CDR2 FQNNGV. Trimming left V 0 bases short and J 4 bases short, with 13 bases between. The CDR3 reads CASSLDKGDRYEQYF. The CDR3, as DNA: TGTGCCAGCAGCTTAGATAAGGGGGACCGGTACGAGCAGTACTTC.

This chain connects TRBV4-2 to TRBJ2-7; TRBD2 matches at 9 bases. CDR1 and CDR2 (germline): LGHNA, YNFKEQ. The CDR3 spans 16 residues. J lost 0 bases, V lost 0 bases, and 3 bases had no gene match. CDR3: CASSQDLAGTSYEQYF. The CDR3 nucleotides read TGTGCCAGCAGCCAAGATCTAGCGGGAACCTCCTACGAGCAGTACTTC.